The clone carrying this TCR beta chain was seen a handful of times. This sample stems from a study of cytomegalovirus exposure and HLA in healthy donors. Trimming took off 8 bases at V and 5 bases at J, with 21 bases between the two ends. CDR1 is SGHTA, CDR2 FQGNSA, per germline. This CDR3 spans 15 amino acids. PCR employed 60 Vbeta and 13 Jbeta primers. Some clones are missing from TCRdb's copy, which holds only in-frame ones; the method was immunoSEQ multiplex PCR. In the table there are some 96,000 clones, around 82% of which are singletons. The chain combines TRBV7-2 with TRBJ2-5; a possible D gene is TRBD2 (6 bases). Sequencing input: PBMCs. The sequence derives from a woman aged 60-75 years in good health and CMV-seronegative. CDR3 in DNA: TGTGCCAGCGCAGGTCGAAGCGGGCTGGGTGAGACCCAGTACTTC. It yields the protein CASAGRSGLGETQYF.